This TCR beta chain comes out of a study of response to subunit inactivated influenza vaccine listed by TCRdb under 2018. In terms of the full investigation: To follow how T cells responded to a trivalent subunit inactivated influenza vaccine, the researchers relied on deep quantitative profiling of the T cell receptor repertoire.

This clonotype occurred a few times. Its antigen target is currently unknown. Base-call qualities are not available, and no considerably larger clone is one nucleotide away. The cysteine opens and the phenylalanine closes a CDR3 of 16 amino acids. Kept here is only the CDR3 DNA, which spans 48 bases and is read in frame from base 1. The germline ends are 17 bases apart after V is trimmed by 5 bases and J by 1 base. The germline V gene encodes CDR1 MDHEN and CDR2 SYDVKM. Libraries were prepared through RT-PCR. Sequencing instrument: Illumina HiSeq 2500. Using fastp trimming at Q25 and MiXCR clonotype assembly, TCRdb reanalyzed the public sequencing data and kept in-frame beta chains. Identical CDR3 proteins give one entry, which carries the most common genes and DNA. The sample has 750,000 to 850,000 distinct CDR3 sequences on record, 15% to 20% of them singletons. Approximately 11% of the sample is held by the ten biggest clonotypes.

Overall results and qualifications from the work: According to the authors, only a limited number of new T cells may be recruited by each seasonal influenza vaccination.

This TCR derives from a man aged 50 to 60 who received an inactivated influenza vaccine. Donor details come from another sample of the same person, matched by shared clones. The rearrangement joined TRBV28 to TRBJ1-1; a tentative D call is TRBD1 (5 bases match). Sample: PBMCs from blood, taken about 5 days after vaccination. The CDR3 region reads CASSSWGWQGNTEAFF. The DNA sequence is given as TGTGCCAGCAGTAGTTGGGGGTGGCAAGGGAACACTGAAGCTTTCTTT.